This is a list of T cell receptor beta chains from one sample in a study of blood T cells in healthy people across ages. TCRdb reanalysed the 5' RACE reads using MiXCR and keeps one entry per CDR3 protein. The table lists about 1,400,000 distinct CDR3 sequences, approximately 59% of them singletons. Sequenced: blood. The origin of the receptors is a young man in good health. The CDR3 runs from the conserved cysteine through the conserved F or W. D genes are given only for firm matches. A clone size is listed for some rows: how often the clone was seen (once, few, many), or a class if it is expanded.

abundance	d_gene	j_gene	v_gene	CDR3nt	CDR3aa
few	NA	TRBJ1-1	TRBV5-5	TGTGCCAGCAGCCCCGCCGGAGACACTGAAGCTTTCTTT	CASSPAGDTEAFF
few	TRBD1	TRBJ2-7	TRBV20-1	TGCAGTGCCCCTCGACAGGGAGTAGGCTACGAGCAGTACTTC	CSAPRQGVGYEQYF
few	TRBD2	TRBJ2-1	TRBV3-1	TGTGCCAGCAGCCAAGGAGGACTAGTATCCTACAATGAGCAGTTCTTC	CASSQGGLVSYNEQFF
NA	NA	TRBJ2-7	TRBV10-3	TGTGCCATCAGGGACACAGCCTACGAGCAGTACTTC	CAIRDTAYEQYF
NA	TRBD1	TRBJ1-1	TRBV6-5	TGTGCCAGCAGTTACTCGGGACAGGCGAACACTAAAGCTTTCTTT	CASSYSGQANTKAFF
few	NA	TRBJ2-7	TRBV5-1	TGCGCCAGCAGCGTCACAGGACTCAGCTCCTACGAGCAGTACTTC	CASSVTGLSSYEQYF
NA	NA	TRBJ1-5	TRBV20-1	TGCAGTGCTTCTTACCCTAGCAATCAGCCCCAGCATTTT	CSASYPSNQPQHF
NA	NA	TRBJ2-1	TRBV12-3/TRBV12-4	TGTGCCAGCAGTTCCGGACGCAATGAGCAGTTCTTC	CASSSGRNEQFF
NA	NA	TRBJ2-1	TRBV20-1	TGCAGTGCTTACTGGAGCTCCTACAATGAGCAGTTCTTC	CSAYWSSYNEQFF
NA	TRBD2	TRBJ2-4	TRBV20-1	TGCAGTGCTGCCCTCGGGGGGGCGTGGGAGCAGTACTTC	CSAALGGAWEQYF
few	NA	TRBJ2-3	TRBV20-1	TGCAGTGCTAAGGCGCACGCAGCAGATACGCAGTATTTT	CSAKAHAADTQYF